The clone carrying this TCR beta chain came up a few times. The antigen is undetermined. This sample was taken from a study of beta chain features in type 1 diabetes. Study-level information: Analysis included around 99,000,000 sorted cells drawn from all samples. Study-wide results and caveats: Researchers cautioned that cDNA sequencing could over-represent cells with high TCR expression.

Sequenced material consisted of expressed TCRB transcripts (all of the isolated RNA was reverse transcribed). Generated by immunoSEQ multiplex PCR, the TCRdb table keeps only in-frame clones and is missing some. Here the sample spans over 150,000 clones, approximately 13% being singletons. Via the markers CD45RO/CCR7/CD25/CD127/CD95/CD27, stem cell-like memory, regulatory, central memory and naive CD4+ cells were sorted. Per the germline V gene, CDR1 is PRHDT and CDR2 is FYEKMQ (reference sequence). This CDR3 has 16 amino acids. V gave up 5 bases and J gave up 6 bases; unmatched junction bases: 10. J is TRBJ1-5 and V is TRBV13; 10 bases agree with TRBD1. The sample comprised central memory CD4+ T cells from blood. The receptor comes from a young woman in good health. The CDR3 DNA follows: TGTGCCAGCAGCCAGGCGGGGACAGGGGCGGGTCAGCCCCAGCATTTT. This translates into CASSQAGTGAGQPQHF. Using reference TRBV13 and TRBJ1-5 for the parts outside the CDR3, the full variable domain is AAGVIQSPRHLIKEKRETATLKCYPIPRHDTVYWYQQGPGQDPQFLISFYEKMQSDKGSIPDRFSAQQFSDYHSELNMSSLELGDSALYFCASSQAGTGAGQPQHFGDGTRLSIL.